The clone carrying this T cell receptor (beta chain) was counted ten times or more. As yet, its antigen is unknown. With a J-beta primer mix and a sample-barcoded 5' primer, a second PCR ran about 7 to 12 cycles. TCRdb re-analysed the 5' RACE reads in MiXCR, keeping a single row per CDR3 protein. The sample yields roughly 1,500,000 distinct CDR3 sequences, about 31% seen once. This record comes from a study of blood T cells in healthy people across ages. Findings and limits, study-wide: Diversity of TCR beta correlated strongly with naive T cell percentage.

Donors gave roughly 9.1 milliliters of peripheral blood apiece. Germline CDR1 SQVTM, CDR2 ANQGSEA. V was clipped by 2 bases and J by 0 bases, with 17 bases between them. The length of the CDR3 is 17 residues. This TCR derives from a woman aged 30 to 39 in good health. The chain has TRBV29-1 and TRBJ2-1; D not resolved. The sample taken for sequencing was blood. The CDR3 spells CSVEPQANYISYNEQFF. The CDR3 nucleotides are TGCAGCGTTGAACCCCAGGCTAATTATATCTCCTACAATGAGCAGTTCTTC.